These 4 T cell receptor beta chains originate from one sample sequenced in a study of blood T cells in healthy people across ages. PCR was performed a second time for about 6 to 11 cycles using a sample-barcoded 5' primer and a J-beta primer mix. One entry per CDR3 protein results from TCRdb running MiXCR on the 5' RACE reads. The sample carries some 1,800,000 distinct CDR3 sequences, 35% to 50% recorded once. Sequencing used blood. Every receptor here comes from a human donor in good health.

The chain employs TRBV7-3 and TRBJ1-1; D is possibly TRBD1 (6 bases). The V gene lost 2 bases and the J gene lost 10 bases, with 23 bases spanning the gap. This CDR3 comprises 16 residues. Germline CDR1 SGHTA, CDR2 FQGTGA. The CDR3 spells CASSLDPDSTVTGAFF. The CDR3 nucleotides read TGTGCCAGCAGCTTAGATCCGGACAGTACAGTCACAGGAGCTTTCTTT.

The chain employs TRBV20-1 and TRBJ1-2; a weak D match, TRBD1 (5 bases). CDR3 length: 14 amino acids. The germline V gene has CDR1 DFQATT and CDR2 SNEGSKA (reference sequence). The V end was cut by 6 bases, the J end by 4 bases, with 18 bases between. CDR3 bases: TGCAGTGCGAACCGGGACTATGGAGTCTATGGCTACACCTTC. It is translated as CSANRDYGVYGYTF.

Comment on this clonotype: Its ends do not fully match the called genes, so a read error is possible. V usage is TRBV6-6 and J usage is TRBJ2-1, with a weak D call TRBD1 (6 bases). From germline, CDR1 is MNHNY and CDR2 SVGAGI (reference sequence). CDR3 length equals 12 residues. The CDR3 region has the DNA TGTGTCAGCAGTTACTACCAGGGGCGGGAGTTCTTC. It encodes CVSSYYQGREFF.

The chain joins TRBV29-1 to TRBJ1-1, with a possible D match to TRBD1 (6 bases). This CDR3 region has 15 residues. The germline CDR1 and CDR2 sequences are SQVTM and ANQGSEA. V was trimmed by 2 bases and J by 0 bases, leaving 13 bases between them. The DNA of the CDR3 is TGCAGCGTTGAATTAATGACAGGAGTGAACACTGAAGCTTTCTTT. Amino acid sequence: CSVELMTGVNTEAFF.